The 11 T cell receptor beta chains in this list originate from one sample, sequenced in a study of T-cell memory formation after mild COVID-19 (dated by TCRdb to about 2021). The library was made by 5' RACE. Data came from an Illumina NovaSeq 6000. TCRdb reprocessing: public reads trimmed at Q25 with fastp, clones called with MiXCR, in-frame beta chains kept. Every entry covers one CDR3 protein and lists the most common genes and DNA from its rows. The table for this sample lists fewer than 350,000 distinct CDR3 sequences; roughly 8.2% of them were counted only once. The ten biggest clones cover approximately 23% of the sample. Source material: PBMCs or a T cell subset sorted from them (not recorded which). Receptor source: a man between 18 and 35 years old who had mild COVID-19 (a few samples of this study predate the infection). The sample titles of this study are shuffled in the database, so cell type and time point are left out; the donor was told from shared clones.

The chain employs TRBV28 and TRBJ2-1, with TRBD1 matching 10 bases. The CDR3 loop spans 15 amino acids. The germline CDR1 and CDR2 sequences are MDHEN and SYDVKM. J lost 8 bases, V lost 5 bases, and 9 bases had no gene match. The CDR3 here is CASSPPGTGVHEQFF. The CDR3, as DNA: TGTGCCAGCAGTCCGCCCGGGACAGGGGTCCATGAGCAGTTCTTC.

This clonotype showed up just a few times. The gene calls are TRBV15 and TRBJ1-2, with D tentatively TRBD1 (5 bases). CDR3 size: 13 residues. Germline values: CDR1 LNHNV, CDR2 YYDKDF (reference sequence). Between the trimmed V and J ends, which lost 0 bases and 6 bases, there was a span of 8 bases. Written as DNA, the CDR3 is TGTGCCACCAGCAGAGATCTACAGGATGGCTACACCTTC. Amino acid sequence: CATSRDLQDGYTF.

In this sample, this clonotype turned up a few times. V and J are TRBV6-4 and TRBJ2-7; D tentatively reads TRBD1 or TRBD2 (5 bases each). V lost 8 bases to trimming and J lost 5 bases, with 19 bases between them. This CDR3 has 14 residues. Germline V gene data show CDR1 as MRHNA and CDR2 as SNTAGT. CDR3 DNA: TGTGCCAGCGTCTCATTTGGGGGACGCAACGAGCAGTACGTC. It encodes CASVSFGGRNEQYV.

Regarding this clonotype: A junction end diverges from the germline sequence, so it may reflect a read error. The chain links TRBV7-2 to TRBJ1-2, with D unclear. Germline values: CDR1 SGHTA, CDR2 FQGNSA. The CDR3 loop spans 15 amino acids. The CDR3: CASSPSVAAKYGYTF. In nucleotides, the CDR3 is TGTGCCAGCAGCCCATCAGTTGCAGCTAAATATGGCTACACCTTC.

In this sample, this clonotype turned up a few times. The DNA for the CDR3 is TGCGCCAGCAGCTTGGACAGGATCGGGGAGCTGTTTTTT. Its protein is CASSLDRIGELFF. The chain has TRBV5-1 and TRBJ2-2; D perhaps matches TRBD1 (5 bases). The CDR3 length is 13 residues. Trimming cost V 0 bases and J 7 bases, with 7 bases left between them. Germline CDR1 SGHRS, CDR2 YFSETQ.

This clonotype was observed a handful of times. The gene calls are TRBV9 and TRBJ1-2; possible D gene TRBD1, 5 bases. Germline loops: CDR1 SGDLS, CDR2 YYNGEE. V lost 4 bases to trimming and J lost 8 bases, with 21 bases between them. This CDR3 is built from 15 residues. The CDR3 spells CASSPSPAGLLGYTF. The CDR3 nucleotides read TGTGCCAGCAGCCCGAGTCCCGCAGGGCTCTTGGGCTACACCTTC.

There are a few counts of this clonotype. The gene calls are TRBV12-3 or TRBV12-4 and TRBJ1-4; no reliable D call. The CDR3 length is 14 residues. V lost 6 bases and J 4 bases, leaving 12 bases between the germline ends. The chain's CDR3 is CASRQDTNNEKLFF. As DNA, the CDR3 is TGTGCCAGCAGACAAGACACAAATAATGAAAAACTGTTTTTT.

Ten or more counts support this clonotype. The rearrangement uses TRBV6-6 and TRBJ2-3; 7 nucleotides line up with TRBD1. Germline CDR1 reads MNHNY; CDR2 reads SVGAGI (reference sequence). The V and J ends lost 5 bases and 4 bases, in that order; junction bases with no gene match: 0. This CDR3 comprises 12 residues. For the CDR3, the DNA is TGTGCCAGCAGTACAGGGGCAGATACGCAGTATTTT. Its translation: CASSTGADTQYF.

The chain has TRBV27 and TRBJ2-5, with D possibly matching TRBD2 (6 bases). This CDR3 is built from 15 residues. Germline CDR1 reads MNHEY; CDR2 reads SMNVEV (reference sequence). Trimming pared 3 bases from V and 2 bases from J, leaving 13 bases between. DNA of the CDR3: TGTGCCAGCAGTTTGGGGGGTGATCCTCAAGAGACCCAGTACTTC. It is translated as CASSLGGDPQETQYF.

The chain joins TRBV4-2 to TRBJ1-4, with unresolved D. Deletions cut 0 bases from V and 0 bases from J, with 11 bases between. Germline-derived CDR1 and CDR2 are LGHNA and YNFKEQ. CDR3 size: 17 residues. CDR3 sequence: CASSQDRRASTNEKLFF. The CDR3 nucleotides are TGTGCCAGCAGCCAAGATCGGCGGGCGTCAACTAATGAAAAACTGTTTTTT.

This clonotype appeared a few times. The rearrangement joins TRBV10-1 to TRBJ2-2, with D maybe TRBD1 (5 bases). CDR1 WNHNN and CDR2 SYGVQD come from the germline V gene (reference sequence). The CDR3 covers 15 residues. Trimming removed 0 bases from V and 9 bases from J, with 14 bases in between. The CDR3, as DNA: TGCGCCAGCAGTGAGTCGATCAGCAGGGAAAGGGAGCTGTTTTTT. Translated: CASSESISRERELFF.